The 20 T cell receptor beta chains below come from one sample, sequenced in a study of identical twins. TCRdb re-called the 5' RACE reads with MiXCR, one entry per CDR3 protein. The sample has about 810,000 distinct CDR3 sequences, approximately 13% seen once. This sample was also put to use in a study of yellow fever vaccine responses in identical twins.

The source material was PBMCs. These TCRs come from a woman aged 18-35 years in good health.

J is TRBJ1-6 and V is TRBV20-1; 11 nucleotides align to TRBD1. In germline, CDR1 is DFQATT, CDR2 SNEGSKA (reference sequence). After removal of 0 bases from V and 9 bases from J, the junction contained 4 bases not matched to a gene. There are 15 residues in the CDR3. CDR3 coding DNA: TGCAGTGCTAGAGATTTCGGGACAGGGGGTTCACCCCTCCACTTT. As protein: CSARDFGTGGSPLHF.

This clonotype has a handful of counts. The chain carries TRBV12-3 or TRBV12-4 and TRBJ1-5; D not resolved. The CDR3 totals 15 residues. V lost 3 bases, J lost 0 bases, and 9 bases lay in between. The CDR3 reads CASSFKMLSNQPQHF. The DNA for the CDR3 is TGTGCCAGCAGTTTTAAGATGCTTAGCAATCAGCCCCAGCATTTT.

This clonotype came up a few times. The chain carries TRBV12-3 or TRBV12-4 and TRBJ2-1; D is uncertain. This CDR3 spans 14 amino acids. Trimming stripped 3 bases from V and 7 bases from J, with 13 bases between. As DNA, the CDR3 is TGTGCCAGCAGTTTGGGTTTCGAGGCGAATGAGCAGTTCTTC. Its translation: CASSLGFEANEQFF.

CDR3 nucleotide sequence: TGTGCCAGCGTCGCCCTTCTGGGGGCGGGGAAGACCCAGTACTTC. Translated: CASVALLGAGKTQYF. The genes are TRBV28 and TRBJ2-5; either TRBD1 or TRBD2 may supply D (6 bases each). CDR1 MDHEN and CDR2 SYDVKM come from the germline V gene. V lost 8 bases, J lost 6 bases, and 22 bases lay in between. This CDR3 is built from 15 residues. The full variable domain, in which reference TRBV28 and TRBJ2-5 provide the parts outside the CDR3, is DVKVTQSSRYLVKRTGEKVFLECVQDMDHENMFWYRQDPGLGLRLIYFSYDVKMKEKGDIPEGYSVSREKKERFSLILESASTNQTSMYLCASVALLGAGKTQYFGPGTRLLVL.

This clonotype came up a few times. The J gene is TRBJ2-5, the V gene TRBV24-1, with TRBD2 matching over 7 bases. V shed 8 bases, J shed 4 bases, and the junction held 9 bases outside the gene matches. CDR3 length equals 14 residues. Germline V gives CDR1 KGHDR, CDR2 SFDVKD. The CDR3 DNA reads TGTGCCACCAAGGCGGGAGTGAATTCAGAGACCCAGTACTTC. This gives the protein CATKAGVNSETQYF.

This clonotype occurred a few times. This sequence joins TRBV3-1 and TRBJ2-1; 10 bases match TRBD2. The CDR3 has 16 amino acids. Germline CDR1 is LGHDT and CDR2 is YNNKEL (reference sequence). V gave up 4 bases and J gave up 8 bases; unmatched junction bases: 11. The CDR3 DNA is TGTGCCAGCAGCCCGGCGGGAGCGGGGGGGCCGGATGAGCAGTTCTTC. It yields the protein CASSPAGAGGPDEQFF.

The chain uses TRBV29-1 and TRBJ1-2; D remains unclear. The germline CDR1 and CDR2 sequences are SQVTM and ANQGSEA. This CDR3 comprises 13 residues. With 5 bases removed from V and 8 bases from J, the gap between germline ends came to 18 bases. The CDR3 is CSVPRSSSGGYTF. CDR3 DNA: TGCAGCGTTCCCCGGAGTTCGTCGGGCGGCTACACCTTC.

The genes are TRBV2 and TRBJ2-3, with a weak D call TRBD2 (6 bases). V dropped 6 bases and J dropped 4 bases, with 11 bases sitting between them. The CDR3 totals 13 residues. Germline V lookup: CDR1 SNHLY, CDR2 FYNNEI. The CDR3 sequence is CASRELASDTQYF. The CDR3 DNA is TGTGCCAGCAGAGAACTAGCTTCAGATACGCAGTATTTT.

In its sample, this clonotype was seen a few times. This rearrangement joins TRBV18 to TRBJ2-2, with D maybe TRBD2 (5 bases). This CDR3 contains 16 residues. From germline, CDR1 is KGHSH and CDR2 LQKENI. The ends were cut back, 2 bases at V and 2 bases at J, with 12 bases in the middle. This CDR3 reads CASSPATTVNTGELFF. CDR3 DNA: TGTGCCAGCTCACCAGCGACTACGGTCAACACCGGGGAGCTGTTTTTT.

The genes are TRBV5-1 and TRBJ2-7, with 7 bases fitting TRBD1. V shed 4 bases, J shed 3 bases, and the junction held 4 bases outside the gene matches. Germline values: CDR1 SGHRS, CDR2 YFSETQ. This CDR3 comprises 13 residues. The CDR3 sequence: CASSRRDSYEQYF. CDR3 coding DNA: TGCGCCAGCAGCCGCCGGGACAGCTACGAGCAGTACTTC.

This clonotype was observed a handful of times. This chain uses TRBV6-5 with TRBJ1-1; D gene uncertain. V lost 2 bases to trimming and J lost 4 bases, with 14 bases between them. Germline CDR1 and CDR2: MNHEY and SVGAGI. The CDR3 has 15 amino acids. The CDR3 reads CASSYRTEGVTEAFF. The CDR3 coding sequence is TGTGCCAGCAGTTACCGTACCGAGGGAGTCACTGAAGCTTTCTTT.

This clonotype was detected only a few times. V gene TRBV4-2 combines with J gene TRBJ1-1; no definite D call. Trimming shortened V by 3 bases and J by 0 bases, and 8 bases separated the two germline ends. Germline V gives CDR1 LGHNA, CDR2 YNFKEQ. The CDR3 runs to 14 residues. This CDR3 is CASSQVDLNTEAFF. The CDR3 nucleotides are TGTGCCAGCAGCCAGGTGGACCTGAACACTGAAGCTTTCTTT.

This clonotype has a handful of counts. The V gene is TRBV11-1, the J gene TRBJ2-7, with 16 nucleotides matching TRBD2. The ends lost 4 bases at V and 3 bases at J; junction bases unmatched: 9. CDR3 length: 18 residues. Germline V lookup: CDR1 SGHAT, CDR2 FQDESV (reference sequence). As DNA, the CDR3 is TGTGCCAGCAGCTCTCAGGGACTAGCGGGAGGGCCTCACTACGAGCAGTACTTC. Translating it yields CASSSQGLAGGPHYEQYF.

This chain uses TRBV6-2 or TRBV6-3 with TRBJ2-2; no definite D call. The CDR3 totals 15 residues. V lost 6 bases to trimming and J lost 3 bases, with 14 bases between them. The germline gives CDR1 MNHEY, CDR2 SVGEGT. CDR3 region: CASRNFKTDTGELFF. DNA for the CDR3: TGTGCCAGCAGGAACTTTAAAACTGACACCGGGGAGCTGTTTTTT.

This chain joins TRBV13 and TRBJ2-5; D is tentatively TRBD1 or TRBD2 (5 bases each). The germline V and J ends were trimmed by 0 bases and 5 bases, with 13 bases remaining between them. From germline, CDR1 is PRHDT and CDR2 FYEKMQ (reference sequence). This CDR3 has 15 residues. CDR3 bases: TGTGCCAGCAGCTTAGGGACGGGGCTCCGGGAGACCCAGTACTTC. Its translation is CASSLGTGLRETQYF.

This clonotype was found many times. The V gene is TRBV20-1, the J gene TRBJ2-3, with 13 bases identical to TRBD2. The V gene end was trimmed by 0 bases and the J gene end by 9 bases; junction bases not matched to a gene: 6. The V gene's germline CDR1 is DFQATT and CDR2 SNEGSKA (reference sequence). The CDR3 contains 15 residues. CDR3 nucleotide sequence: TGCAGTGCTAGAGATCAAGGACTAGCGGGGGAGACGCAGTATTTT. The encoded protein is CSARDQGLAGETQYF.

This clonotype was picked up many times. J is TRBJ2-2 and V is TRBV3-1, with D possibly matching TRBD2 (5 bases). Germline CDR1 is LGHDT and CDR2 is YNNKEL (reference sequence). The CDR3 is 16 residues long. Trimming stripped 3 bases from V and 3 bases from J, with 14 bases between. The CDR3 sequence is CASSHSDRGDTGELFF. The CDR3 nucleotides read TGTGCCAGCAGCCATAGCGATCGTGGGGACACCGGGGAGCTGTTTTTT.

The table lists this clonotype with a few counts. Here the CDR3 DNA reads TGTGCCAGCAGTGAACTGGAGAGATACGAGCAGTACTTC. It is translated as CASSELERYEQYF. The rearrangement uses TRBV6-1 and TRBJ2-7; D is unresolved. Between the trimmed V and J ends, which lost 2 bases and 4 bases, there was a span of 9 bases. Per the germline V gene, CDR1 is MNHNS and CDR2 is SASEGT. This CDR3 contains 13 residues.

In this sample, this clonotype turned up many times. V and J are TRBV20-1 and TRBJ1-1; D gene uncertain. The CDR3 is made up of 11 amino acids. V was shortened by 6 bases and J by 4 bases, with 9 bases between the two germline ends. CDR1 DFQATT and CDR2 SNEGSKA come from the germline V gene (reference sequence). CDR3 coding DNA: TGCAGTGCCGCCAGTGGCACTGAAGCTTTCTTT. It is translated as CSAASGTEAFF.

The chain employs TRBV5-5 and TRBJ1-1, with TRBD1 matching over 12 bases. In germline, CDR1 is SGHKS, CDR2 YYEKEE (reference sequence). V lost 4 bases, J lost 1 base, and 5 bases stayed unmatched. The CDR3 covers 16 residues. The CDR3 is CASSTGQGAKNTEAFF. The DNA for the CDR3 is TGTGCCAGCAGCACGGGACAGGGGGCGAAGAACACTGAAGCTTTCTTT.